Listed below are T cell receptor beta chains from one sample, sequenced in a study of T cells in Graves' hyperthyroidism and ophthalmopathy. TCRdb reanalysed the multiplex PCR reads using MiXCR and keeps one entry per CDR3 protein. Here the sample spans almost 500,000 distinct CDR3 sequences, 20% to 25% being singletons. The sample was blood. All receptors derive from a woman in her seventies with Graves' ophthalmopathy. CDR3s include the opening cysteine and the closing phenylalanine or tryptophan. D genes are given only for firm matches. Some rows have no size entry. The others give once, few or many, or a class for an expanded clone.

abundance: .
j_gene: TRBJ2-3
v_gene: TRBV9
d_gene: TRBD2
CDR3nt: TGTGCCAGCAGCGACCCCGGACTAGCGGGCATCGATACGCAGTATTTT
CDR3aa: CASSDPGLAGIDTQYF

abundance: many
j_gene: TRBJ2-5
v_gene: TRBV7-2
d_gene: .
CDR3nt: TGTGCCAGCGCCCCGTTCCAAGAGACCCAGTACTTC
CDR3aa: CASAPFQETQYF

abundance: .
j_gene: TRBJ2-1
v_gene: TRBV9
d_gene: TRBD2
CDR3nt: TGTGCCAGCAGCGTAGCTGGGACTAGCGGTTACAATGAGCAGTTCTTC
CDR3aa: CASSVAGTSGYNEQFF

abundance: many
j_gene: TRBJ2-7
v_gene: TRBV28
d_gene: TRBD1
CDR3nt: TGTGCCAGCAGAGATCCTTGGGGACAGCGCTACGAGCAGTACTTC
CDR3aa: CASRDPWGQRYEQYF

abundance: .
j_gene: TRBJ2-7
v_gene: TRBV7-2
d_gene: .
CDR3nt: TGTGCCAGCAACCCGGGACAAGCCTCCTACGAGCAGTACTTC
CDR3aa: CASNPGQASYEQYF

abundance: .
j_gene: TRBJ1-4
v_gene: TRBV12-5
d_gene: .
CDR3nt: TGCGCGTTCTATGAAAAACTGTTTTTT
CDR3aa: CAFYEKLFF

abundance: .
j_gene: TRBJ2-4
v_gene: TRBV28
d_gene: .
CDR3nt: TGTGCCAGCAGTCCTGTACAGGTTTTCGCCAAAAACATTCAGTACTTC
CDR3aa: CASSPVQVFAKNIQYF

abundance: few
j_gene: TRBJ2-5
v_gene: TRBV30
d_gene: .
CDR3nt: TGTGCCTGGAGGGGGGGTGGATATGAGACCCAGTACTTC
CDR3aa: CAWRGGGYETQYF

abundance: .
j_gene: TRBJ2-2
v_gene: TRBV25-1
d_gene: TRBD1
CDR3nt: TGTGCCAGCAGTGAGCCCGGGACAGGGGTGGCCGGGGAGCTGTTTTTT
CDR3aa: CASSEPGTGVAGELFF

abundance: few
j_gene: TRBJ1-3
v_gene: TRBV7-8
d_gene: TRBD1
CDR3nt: TGTGCCAGCAGCGGTCGGACAGGGTATGGAAACACCATATATTTT
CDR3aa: CASSGRTGYGNTIYF

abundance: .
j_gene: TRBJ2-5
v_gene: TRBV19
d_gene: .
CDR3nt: TGTGCCAGTAGTATAGCTGGGGGCGAGACCCAGTACTTC
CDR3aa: CASSIAGGETQYF

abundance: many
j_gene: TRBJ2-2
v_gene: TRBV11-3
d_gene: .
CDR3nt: TGTGCCAGCAGCCGAGCCACAGGGTTCGCCGGGGAGCTGTTTTTT
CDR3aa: CASSRATGFAGELFF

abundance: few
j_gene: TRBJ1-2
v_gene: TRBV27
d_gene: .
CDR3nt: TGTGCCAGCACCGCTGACGGGGGTGGTGGCTACACCTTC
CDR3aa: CASTADGGGGYTF

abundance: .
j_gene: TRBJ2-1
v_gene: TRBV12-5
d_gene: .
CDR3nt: TGTGCTAGTGGTTTGGTCTTTGAGCAGTTCTTC
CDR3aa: CASGLVFEQFF

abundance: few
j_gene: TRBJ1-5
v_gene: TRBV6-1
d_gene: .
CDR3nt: TGTGCCAGCAGTTATATACAGGGTCGGCAGCCCCAGCATTTT
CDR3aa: CASSYIQGRQPQHF